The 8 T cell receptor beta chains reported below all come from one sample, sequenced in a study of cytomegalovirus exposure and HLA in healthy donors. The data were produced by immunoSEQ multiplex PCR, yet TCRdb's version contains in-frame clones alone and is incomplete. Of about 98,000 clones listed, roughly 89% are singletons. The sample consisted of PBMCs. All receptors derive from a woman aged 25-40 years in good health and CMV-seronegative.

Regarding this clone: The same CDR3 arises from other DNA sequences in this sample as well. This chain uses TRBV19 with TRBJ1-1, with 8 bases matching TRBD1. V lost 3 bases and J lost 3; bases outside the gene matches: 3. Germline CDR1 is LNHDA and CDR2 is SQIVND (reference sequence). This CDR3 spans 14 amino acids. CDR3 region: CASSIGQGYTEAFF. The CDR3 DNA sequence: TGTGCCAGTAGTATTGGACAGGGATACACTGAAGCTTTCTTT.

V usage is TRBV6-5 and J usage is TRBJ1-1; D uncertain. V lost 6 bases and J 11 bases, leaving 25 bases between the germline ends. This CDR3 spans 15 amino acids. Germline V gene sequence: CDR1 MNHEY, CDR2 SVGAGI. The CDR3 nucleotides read TGTGCCAGCAGGGAGGATCCCTTGGCCCTGAGAGACGCTTTCTTT. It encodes CASREDPLALRDAFF.

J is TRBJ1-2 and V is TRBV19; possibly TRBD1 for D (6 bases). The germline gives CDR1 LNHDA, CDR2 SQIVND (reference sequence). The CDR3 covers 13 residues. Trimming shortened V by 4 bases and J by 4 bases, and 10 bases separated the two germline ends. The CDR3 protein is CASSTLGGYGYTF. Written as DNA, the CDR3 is TGTGCCAGTAGTACCCTAGGGGGCTATGGCTACACCTTC.

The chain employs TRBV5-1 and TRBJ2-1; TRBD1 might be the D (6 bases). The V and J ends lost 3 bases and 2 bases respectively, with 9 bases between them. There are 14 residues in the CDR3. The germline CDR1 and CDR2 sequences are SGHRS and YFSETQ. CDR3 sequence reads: CASSYRTAYNEQFF. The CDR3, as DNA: TGCGCCAGCAGCTATCGGACAGCCTACAATGAGCAGTTCTTC.

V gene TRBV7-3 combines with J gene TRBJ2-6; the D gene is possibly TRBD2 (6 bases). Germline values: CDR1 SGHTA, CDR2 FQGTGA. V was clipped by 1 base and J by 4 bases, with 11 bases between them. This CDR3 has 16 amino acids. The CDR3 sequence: CASSLMAGTGANVLTF. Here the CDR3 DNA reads TGTGCCAGCAGCTTAATGGCGGGAACCGGGGCCAACGTCCTGACTTTC.

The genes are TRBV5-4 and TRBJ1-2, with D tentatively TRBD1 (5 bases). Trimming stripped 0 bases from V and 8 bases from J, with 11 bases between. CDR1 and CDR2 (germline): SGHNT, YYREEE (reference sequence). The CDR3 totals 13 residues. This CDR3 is CASSLGRAVGYTF. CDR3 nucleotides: TGTGCCAGCAGCTTGGGCAGGGCGGTCGGCTACACCTTC.

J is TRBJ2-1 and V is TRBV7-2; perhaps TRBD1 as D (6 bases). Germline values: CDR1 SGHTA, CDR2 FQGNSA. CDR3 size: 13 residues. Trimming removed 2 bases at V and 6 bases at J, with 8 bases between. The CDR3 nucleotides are TGTGCCAGCAGCTTAAAAGGGGGCAATGAGCAGTTCTTC. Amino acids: CASSLKGGNEQFF. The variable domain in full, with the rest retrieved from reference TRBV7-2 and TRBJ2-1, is GAGVSQSPSNKVTEKGKDVELRCDPISGHTALYWYRQSLGQGLEFLIYFQGNSAPDKSGLPSDRFSAERTGGSVSTLTIQRTQQEDSAVYLCASSLKGGNEQFFGPGTRLTVL.

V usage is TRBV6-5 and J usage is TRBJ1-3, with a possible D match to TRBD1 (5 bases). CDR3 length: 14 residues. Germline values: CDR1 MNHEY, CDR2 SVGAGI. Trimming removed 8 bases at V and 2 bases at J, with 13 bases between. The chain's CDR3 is CASGGGRTGNTIYF. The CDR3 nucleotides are TGTGCCAGCGGGGGGGGAAGGACTGGAAACACCATATATTTT.